The T cell receptor beta chain under discussion was sequenced for a study of blood T cell repertoires in COVID-19. Study context: The United States, Italy and Spain provided the acute and convalescent COVID-19 samples. T cells, B-cell-depleted T cells, or PBMCs provided the cDNA or gDNA that served as material.

Germline CDR1 and CDR2: KGHDR and SFDVKD. The CDR3 length is 16 residues. J gave up 0 bases and V 4 bases, and 3 bases lay outside the gene matches. This clone showed up just a few times. Original handling: Nucleated cell number was recorded as an estimate derived from reference gene primer amplification. TCRdb keeps only in-frame clones here, not all; method: immunoSEQ multiplex PCR. V and J calls and clone size are copied from that table; D and trimming were computed from the DNA. This sample has approximately 160,000 clones; about 83% occur once, and the top ten carry about 8.3%. The receptor's source is a man aged 55 to 70 with acute or convalescent COVID-19. The rearrangement uses TRBV24-1 and TRBJ2-1, with TRBD2 matching over 9 bases. The source material was peripheral blood. CDR3 residues: CATSDRSGGSYNEQFF. The CDR3 DNA is TGTGCCACCAGTGACCGTAGCGGGGGCTCCTACAATGAGCAGTTCTTC.